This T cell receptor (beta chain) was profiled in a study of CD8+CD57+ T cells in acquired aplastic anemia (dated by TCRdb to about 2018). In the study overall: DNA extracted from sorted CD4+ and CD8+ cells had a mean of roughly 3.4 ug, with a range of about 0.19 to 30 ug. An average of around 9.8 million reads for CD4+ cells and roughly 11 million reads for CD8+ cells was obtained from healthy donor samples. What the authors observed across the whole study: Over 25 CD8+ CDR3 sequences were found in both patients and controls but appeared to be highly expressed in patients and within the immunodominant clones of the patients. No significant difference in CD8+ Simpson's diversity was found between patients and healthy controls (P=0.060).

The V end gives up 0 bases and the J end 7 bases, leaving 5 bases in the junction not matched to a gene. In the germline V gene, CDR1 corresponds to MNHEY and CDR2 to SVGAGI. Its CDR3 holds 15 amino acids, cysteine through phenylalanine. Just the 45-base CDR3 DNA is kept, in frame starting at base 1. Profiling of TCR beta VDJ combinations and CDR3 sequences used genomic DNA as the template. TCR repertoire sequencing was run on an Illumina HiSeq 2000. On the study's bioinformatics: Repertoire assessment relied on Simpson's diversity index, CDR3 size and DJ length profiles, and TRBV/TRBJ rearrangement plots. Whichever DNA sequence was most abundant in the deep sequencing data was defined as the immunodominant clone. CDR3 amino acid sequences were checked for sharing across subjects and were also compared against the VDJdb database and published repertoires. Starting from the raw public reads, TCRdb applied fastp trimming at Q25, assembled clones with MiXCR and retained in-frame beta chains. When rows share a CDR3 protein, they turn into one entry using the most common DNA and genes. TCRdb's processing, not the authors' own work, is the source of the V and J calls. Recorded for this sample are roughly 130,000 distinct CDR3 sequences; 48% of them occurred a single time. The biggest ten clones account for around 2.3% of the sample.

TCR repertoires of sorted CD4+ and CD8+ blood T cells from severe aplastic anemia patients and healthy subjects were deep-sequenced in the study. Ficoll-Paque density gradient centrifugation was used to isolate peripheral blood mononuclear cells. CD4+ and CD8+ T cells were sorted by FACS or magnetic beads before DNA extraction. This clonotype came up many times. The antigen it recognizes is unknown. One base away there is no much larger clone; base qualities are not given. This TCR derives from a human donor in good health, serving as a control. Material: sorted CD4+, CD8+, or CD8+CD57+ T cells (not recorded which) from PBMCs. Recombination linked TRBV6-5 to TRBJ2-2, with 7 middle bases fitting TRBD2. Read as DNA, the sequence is TGTGCCAGCAGTTACTCTTTGGCGGGGGTCGGGGAGCTGTTTTTT. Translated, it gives CASSYSLAGVGELFF.